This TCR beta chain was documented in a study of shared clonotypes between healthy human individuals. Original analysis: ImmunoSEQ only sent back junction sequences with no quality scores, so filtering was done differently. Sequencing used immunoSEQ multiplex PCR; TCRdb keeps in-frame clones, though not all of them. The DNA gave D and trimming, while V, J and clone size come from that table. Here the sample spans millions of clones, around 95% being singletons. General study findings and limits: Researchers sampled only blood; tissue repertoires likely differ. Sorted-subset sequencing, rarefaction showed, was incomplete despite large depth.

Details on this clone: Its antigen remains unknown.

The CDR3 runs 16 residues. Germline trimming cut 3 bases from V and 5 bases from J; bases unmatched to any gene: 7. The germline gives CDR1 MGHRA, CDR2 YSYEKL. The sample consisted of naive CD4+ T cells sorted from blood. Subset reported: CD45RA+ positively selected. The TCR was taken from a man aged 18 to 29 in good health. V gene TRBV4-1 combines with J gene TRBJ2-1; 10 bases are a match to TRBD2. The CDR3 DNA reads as TGCGCCAGCAGCCACTCTAGCGGGGGCCTCAACAATGAGCAGTTCTTC. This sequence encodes CASSHSSGGLNNEQFF.